The 9 T cell receptor beta chains below were found in one sample sequenced in a study of neurological immune-mediated disorders. TCRdb used MiXCR to reprocess the 5' RACE reads, holding one entry per CDR3 protein. The table lists approximately 60,000 distinct CDR3 sequences, less than 5% of them singletons. The sample taken for sequencing was PBMCs. The source of these receptors is a man over 45 with multiple sclerosis.

Ten or more counts support this clonotype. The CDR3 protein is CASSSERELNTDTQYF. In nucleotides, the CDR3 is TGTGCCAGCAGTTCTGAGCGGGAGTTGAACACAGATACGCAGTATTTT. V gene TRBV11-2 combines with J gene TRBJ2-3, with 8 bases aligning to TRBD2. V shed 6 bases, J shed 2 bases, and the junction held 10 bases outside the gene matches. CDR3 length: 16 residues. Germline V gene data show CDR1 as SGHAT and CDR2 as FQNNGV.

The genes are TRBV6-5 and TRBJ2-3; TRBD2 aligns across 11 bases. This CDR3 spans 16 amino acids. Germline trimming cut 3 bases from V and 6 bases from J; bases unmatched to any gene: 8. From germline, CDR1 is MNHEY and CDR2 SVGAGI. The DNA of the CDR3 is TGTGCCAGCAGTTATCGTAGCGGGGGGGCTGGGGATACGCAGTATTTT. Its translation is CASSYRSGGAGDTQYF.

J is TRBJ2-1 and V is TRBV7-9; D remains ambiguous. The CDR3 runs 16 residues. Germline V gives CDR1 SEHNR, CDR2 FQNEAQ (reference sequence). V gave up 4 bases and J gave up 4 bases, with 17 bases separating them. The DNA for the CDR3 is TGTGCCAGCAGCTCCCCGGCTAATCCCCGTTACAATGAGCAGTTCTTC. Translating gives CASSSPANPRYNEQFF.

This clonotype was seen repeatedly, ten times or more. This chain uses TRBV20-1 with TRBJ1-4; 9 bases agree with TRBD1. The CDR3 totals 13 residues. V was clipped by 6 bases and J by 7 bases; unmatched bases: 6. Germline V gene data show CDR1 as DFQATT and CDR2 as SNEGSKA (reference sequence). CDR3 DNA sequence: TGCAGTGCCACGGACAGGGGAGGTGAAAAACTGTTTTTT. Translation: CSATDRGGEKLFF.

This clonotype came up many times. The chain uses TRBV5-1 and TRBJ2-7; 9 bases map to TRBD1. This CDR3 has 17 amino acids. Per germline, CDR1 SGHRS and CDR2 YFSETQ. Trimming at V came to 4 bases and at J to 0 bases, leaving 11 bases not matched to a gene. CDR3 in amino acids: CASSGNRGRATSYEQYF. CDR3 nucleotides: TGCGCCAGCAGCGGAAACAGGGGGCGAGCCACCTCCTACGAGCAGTACTTC.

V is TRBV5-5 and J is TRBJ1-1; D gene uncertain. The V gene's germline CDR1 is SGHKS and CDR2 YYEKEE (reference sequence). V was cut by 3 bases and J by 3 bases, with 6 bases left in between. CDR3 length equals 12 residues. The CDR3 DNA follows: TGTGCCAGCAGCTCCAAGGACACTGAAGCTTTCTTT. Translating it yields CASSSKDTEAFF. Full variable domain (outside the CDR3, taken from reference TRBV5-5 and TRBJ1-1): DAGVTQSPTHLIKTRGQQVTLRCSPISGHKSVSWYQQVLGQGPQFIFQYYEKEERGRGNFPDRFSARQFPNYSSELNVNALLLGDSALYLCASSSKDTEAFFGQGTRLTVV.

The V call is TRBV15, the J call TRBJ2-3; 8 nucleotides match TRBD2. The junction had 1 base not matched to a gene; V was cut back by 5 bases and J by 0 bases. This CDR3 has 14 amino acids. Germline V gene lookup returns CDR1 LNHNV and CDR2 YYDKDF (reference sequence). CDR3 DNA sequence: TGTGCCACCAGCTCTAGCGGGAGCACAGATACGCAGTATTTT. Translating it yields CATSSSGSTDTQYF.

This clonotype appeared many times. The chain employs TRBV5-1 and TRBJ2-5; 9 positions agree with TRBD1. CDR3 length: 13 amino acids. CDR1 and CDR2 from the germline V gene are SGHRS and YFSETQ. J was trimmed by 5 bases and V by 4 bases; bases with no gene match: 3. In DNA form, the CDR3 reads TGCGCCAGCAGCCGACAGGGGGAGGAGACCCAGTACTTC. Protein product: CASSRQGEETQYF.

This clonotype was counted between two and nine times. V usage is TRBV30 and J usage is TRBJ1-1; TRBD1 might be the D (5 bases). CDR1 is GTSNPN, CDR2 SVGIG, per germline (reference sequence). V lost 1 base and J lost 4, with 16 bases in between. CDR3 length: 15 residues. CDR3 nucleotide sequence: TGTGCCTGGAGTGGGGGGAGAGGGAGGGGCACTGAAGCTTTCTTT. Translating gives CAWSGGRGRGTEAFF.